A selection of T cell receptor beta chains follows, all from one sample in a study of blood T cell repertoires in COVID-19. Method: immunoSEQ multiplex PCR; TCRdb's copy keeps in-frame clones and lacks some. The sample includes 52,000 or so clones, approximately 83% of them seen just once. Sample: peripheral blood. Source of these receptors: a man between 35 and 55 years old with acute or convalescent COVID-19. CDR3s include the opening cysteine and the closing phenylalanine or tryptophan. The D gene is left open where the match is weak. Some rows have no size entry. The others give once, few or many, or a class for an expanded clone.

d_gene,v_gene,j_gene,abundance,CDR3aa,CDR3nt
.,TRBV20-1,TRBJ2-5,.,CSASDKATQYF,TGCAGTGCTAGCGACAAAGCGACCCAGTACTTC
TRBD1,TRBV30,TRBJ1-2,few,CAWKRTGGYGYTF,TGTGCCTGGAAGAGGACAGGGGGGTATGGCTACACCTTC
.,TRBV5-8,TRBJ2-7,.,CASGARGAGYEQYF,TGTGCCAGCGGCGCCCGGGGGGCGGGATACGAGCAGTACTTC
.,TRBV24-1,TRBJ1-5,.,CATSDARGNQPQHF,TGTGCCACCAGTGACGCGCGGGGCAATCAGCCCCAGCATTTT
.,TRBV6-5,TRBJ1-6,.,CASTLGGISPLHF,TGTGCCAGCACCCTTGGGGGGATTTCACCCCTCCACTTT
.,TRBV3-1/TRBV3-2,TRBJ1-2,.,CASSQGSGYTF,TGTGCCAGCAGCCAGGGGAGCGGCTACACCTTC
.,TRBV5-5,TRBJ1-2,once,CASSPIAQAYGYTF,TGTGCCAGCAGCCCTATCGCCCAGGCGTATGGCTACACCTTC
.,TRBV18,TRBJ2-3,once,CASSPPYFTDTQYF,TGTGCCAGCTCACCACCTTATTTCACAGATACGCAGTATTTT
TRBD1,TRBV30,TRBJ2-3,.,CAWRTGKTDTQYF,TGTGCCTGGAGGACAGGGAAAACAGATACGCAGTATTTT
TRBD1,TRBV2,TRBJ1-1,.,CASSTRQGANTEAFF,TGTGCCAGCAGTACCCGACAGGGGGCGAACACTGAAGCTTTCTTT
.,TRBV12-3/TRBV12-4,TRBJ2-7,.,CASSFGEDEQYF,TGTGCCAGCAGTTTTGGCGAGGACGAGCAGTACTTC
.,TRBV29-1,TRBJ1-2,.,CSVDEGEGYTF,TGCAGCGTTGACGAGGGGGAGGGCTACACCTTC
.,TRBV5-6,TRBJ1-1,.,CASNTGPNTEAFF,TGTGCCAGCAATACAGGTCCGAACACTGAAGCTTTCTTT
.,TRBV11-2,TRBJ2-1,.,CASSARDEQFF,TGTGCCAGCAGCGCCCGGGATGAGCAGTTCTTC
TRBD1,TRBV5-1,TRBJ2-5,.,CASSLSSGTGAQETQYF,TGCGCCAGCAGCTTGTCCTCCGGGACAGGGGCCCAAGAGACCCAGTACTTC
.,TRBV6-4,TRBJ2-3,few,CASSAEVRDTQYF,TGTGCCAGCAGTGCTGAGGTTAGAGATACGCAGTATTTT
TRBD1,TRBV10-3,TRBJ1-2,few,CAISVDRAGYTF,TGTGCCATCAGTGTAGACAGGGCCGGCTACACCTTC
.,TRBV19,TRBJ1-5,few,CASSYGGRGNQPQHF,TGTGCCAGTAGTTACGGGGGGAGAGGCAATCAGCCCCAGCATTTT
TRBD1,TRBV7-8,TRBJ2-1,once,CASSWDRGQYNEQFF,TGTGCCAGCAGCTGGGACAGGGGGCAGTACAATGAGCAGTTCTTC
.,TRBV10-1,TRBJ2-3,.,CASSEWSLDTQYF,TGCGCCAGCAGTGAATGGTCACTGGATACGCAGTATTTT
.,TRBV2,TRBJ1-1,.,CASKTEVNTEAFF,TGTGCCAGCAAGACGGAGGTGAACACTGAAGCTTTCTTT
.,TRBV6-5,TRBJ2-7,.,CASSYTSSSYEQYF,TGTGCCAGCAGCTACACCTCGTCCAGCTACGAGCAGTACTTC
.,TRBV6-5,TRBJ2-2,.,CASSRSTVNTGELFF,TGTGCCAGCAGCCGCTCAACAGTGAACACCGGGGAGCTGTTTTTT
TRBD2,TRBV10-2,TRBJ2-7,.,CASKRTSGSLEQYF,TGCGCCAGCAAAAGGACTAGCGGGAGCCTCGAGCAGTACTTC
.,TRBV4-2,TRBJ1-2,.,CASSQEAGTFFSGYTF,TGTGCCAGCAGCCAAGAAGCCGGGACATTCTTCAGTGGCTACACCTTC
.,TRBV12-3/TRBV12-4,TRBJ1-1,.,CASSSKGAEAFF,TGTGCCAGCAGTTCAAAGGGGGCTGAAGCTTTCTTT
.,TRBV3-1/TRBV3-2,TRBJ2-5,.,CASSQDQGIGETQYF,TGTGCCAGCAGCCAAGATCAGGGTATAGGAGAGACCCAGTACTTC
.,TRBV7-9,TRBJ1-2,.,CASGKQGGAYGYTF,TGTGCCAGCGGTAAACAGGGTGGCGCGTATGGCTACACCTTC